This record looks at one T cell receptor (beta chain) sequence and its context. These data originate in a study of T cell responses to AZD1222 COVID-19 vaccine. This CDR3 is built from 13 residues. Germline loops: CDR1 GTSNPN, CDR2 SVGIG (reference sequence). V gave up 4 bases and J gave up 5 bases, with 14 bases separating them. Using immunoSEQ multiplex PCR, the repertoire was profiled, and TCRdb retains in-frame clones only, with some absent. This table holds 80,000 to 100,000 clones, about 86% found once. This receptor was taken from an adult in good health. The rearrangement uses TRBV30 and TRBJ1-2, with no clear D. This specimen was peripheral blood, taken on day 0 of AZD1222 vaccination. In nucleotides, the CDR3 is TGTGCCTGGAAAAATGTTTACCAGTATGGCTACACCTTC. Amino acids: CAWKNVYQYGYTF.